This entry describes one T cell receptor (beta chain). Antigen: not known. V gave up 7 bases and J gave up 3 bases, with 7 bases separating them. The CDR3 has 11 amino acids. CDR1 MDHEN and CDR2 SYDVKM come from the germline V gene. The record originates from a study of cytomegalovirus exposure and HLA in healthy donors. Study-level findings and limits: Later analysis demonstrated an association between a missense DCLRE1C variant and TCR beta V- and J-gene trimming. In a later analysis, TCR association rates varied by HLA locus: DRB1 most, HLA-C fewest. A list of 150 or so TCR beta chains associated with cytomegalovirus was given.

In the PCR, 60 Vbeta and 13 Jbeta primers were used. Sequenced by immunoSEQ multiplex PCR; TCRdb stores in-frame clones only, minus some. The sample shows approximately 140,000 clones, 75% to 80% of them seen only once. The clonotype originates from a woman in her forties in good health and CMV-seropositive. Source material: PBMCs. This chain connects TRBV28 to TRBJ2-7, with unresolved D. CDR3 DNA: TGTGCCAGCAACTTTGGCTACGAGCAGTACTTC. Its protein product is CASNFGYEQYF.